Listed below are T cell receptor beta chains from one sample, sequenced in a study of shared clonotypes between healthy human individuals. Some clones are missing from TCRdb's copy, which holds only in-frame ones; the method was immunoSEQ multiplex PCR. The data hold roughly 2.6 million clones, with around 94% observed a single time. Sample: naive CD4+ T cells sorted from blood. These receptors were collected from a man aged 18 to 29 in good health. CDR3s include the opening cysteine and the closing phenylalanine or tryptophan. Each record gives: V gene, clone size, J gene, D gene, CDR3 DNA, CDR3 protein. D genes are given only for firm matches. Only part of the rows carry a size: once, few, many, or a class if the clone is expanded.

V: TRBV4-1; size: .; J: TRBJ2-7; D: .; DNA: TGCGCCAGCAGCCGGCAATTTAGCGGTCCCTCCTACGAGCAGTACTTC; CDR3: CASSRQFSGPSYEQYF
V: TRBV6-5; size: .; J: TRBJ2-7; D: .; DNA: TGTGCCAGCAGTTACTCGAAGTTAGGGGGGTCCTACGAGCAGTACTTC; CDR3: CASSYSKLGGSYEQYF
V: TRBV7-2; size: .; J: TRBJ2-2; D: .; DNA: TGTGCCAGCAGCAGCCTTCGGGCCCTCACCGGGGAGCTGTTTTTT; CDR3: CASSSLRALTGELFF
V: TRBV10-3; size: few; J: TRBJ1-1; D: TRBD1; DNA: TGTGCCATCAGGAACGGGACAGGGAACACTGAAGCTTTCTTT; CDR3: CAIRNGTGNTEAFF
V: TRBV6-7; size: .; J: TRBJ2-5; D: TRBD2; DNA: TGTGCCAGCAGTAATAGCGGGAGGAAGAGCGAGACCCAGTACTTC; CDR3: CASSNSGRKSETQYF
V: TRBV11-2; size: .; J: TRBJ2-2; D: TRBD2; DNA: TGTGCCAGCAGCCCGCGACTAGCGGGAGGAGTCGGGGAGCTGTTTTTT; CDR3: CASSPRLAGGVGELFF
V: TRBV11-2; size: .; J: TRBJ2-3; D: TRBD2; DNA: TGTGCCAGCAACCCTCGACTAGCGGGGGTAACAGATACGCAGTATTTT; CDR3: CASNPRLAGVTDTQYF
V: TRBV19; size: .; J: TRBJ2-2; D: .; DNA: TGTGCCAGTAGTAGAGGACCGCTGAACACCGGGGAGCTGTTTTTT; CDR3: CASSRGPLNTGELFF
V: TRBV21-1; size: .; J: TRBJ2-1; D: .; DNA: TGTGCCAGCAGCCCAAATAAGGGGAGGGGCAATGAGCAGTTCTTC; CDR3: CASSPNKGRGNEQFF
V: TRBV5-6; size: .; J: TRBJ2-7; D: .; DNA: TGTGCCAGCAGCTTGGGACCAGGCGAAGGCTACGAGCAGTACTTC; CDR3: CASSLGPGEGYEQYF
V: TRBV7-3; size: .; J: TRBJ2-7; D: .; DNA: TGTGCCAGCAGCTCGTTGACTGGGCCCTACGAGCAGTACTTC; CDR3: CASSSLTGPYEQYF
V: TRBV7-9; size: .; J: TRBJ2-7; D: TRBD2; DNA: TGTGCCAGCAGCCCCTCGGGGGGTTACGAGCAGTACTTC; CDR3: CASSPSGGYEQYF
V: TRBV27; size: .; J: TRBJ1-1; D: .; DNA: TGTGCCAGCAGGGCAAGGTGGAACACTGAAGCTTTCTTT; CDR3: CASRARWNTEAFF
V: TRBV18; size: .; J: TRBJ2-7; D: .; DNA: TGTGCCAGCTCACAAGGCAGCTCCTACGAGCAGTACTTC; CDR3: CASSQGSSYEQYF
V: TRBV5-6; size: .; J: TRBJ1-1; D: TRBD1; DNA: TGTGCCACCAACAGGGGGGGATTCATGAACACTGAAGCTTTCTTT; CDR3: CATNRGGFMNTEAFF
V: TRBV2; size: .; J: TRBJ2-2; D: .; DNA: TGTGCCAGCACCGGTACCGCTTCGAACACCGGGGAGCTGTTTTTT; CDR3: CASTGTASNTGELFF
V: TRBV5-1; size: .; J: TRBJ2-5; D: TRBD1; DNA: TGCGCCAGCAGCTCGTTGGGACAGCTAGAGACCCAGTACTTC; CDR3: CASSSLGQLETQYF
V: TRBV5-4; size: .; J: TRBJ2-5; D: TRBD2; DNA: TGTGCCAGCAGCTCTGCGGGGGGGATAGAGACCCAGTACTTC; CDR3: CASSSAGGIETQYF
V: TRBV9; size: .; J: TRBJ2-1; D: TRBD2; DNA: TGTGCCAGCAGCGCGGGACTAGTCGGGGGGACCTACAATGAGCAGTTCTTC; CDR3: CASSAGLVGGTYNEQFF
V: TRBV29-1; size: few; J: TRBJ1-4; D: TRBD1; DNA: TGCAGCGTTGGGGGACAGGGCGGCGAAAAACTGTTTTTT; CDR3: CSVGGQGGEKLFF
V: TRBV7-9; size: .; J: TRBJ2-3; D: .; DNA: TGTGCCAGCAGCTCCTTCAGACCTACTCGCACAGATACGCAGTATTTT; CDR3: CASSSFRPTRTDTQYF